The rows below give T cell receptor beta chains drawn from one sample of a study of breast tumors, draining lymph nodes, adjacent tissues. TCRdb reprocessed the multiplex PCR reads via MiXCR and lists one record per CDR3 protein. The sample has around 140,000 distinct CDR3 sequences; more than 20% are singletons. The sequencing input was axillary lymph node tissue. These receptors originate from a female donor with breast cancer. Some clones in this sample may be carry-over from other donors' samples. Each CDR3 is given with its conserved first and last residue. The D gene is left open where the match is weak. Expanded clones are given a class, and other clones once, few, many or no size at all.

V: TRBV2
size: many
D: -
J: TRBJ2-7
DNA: TGTGCCAATTCAGTGCCGGGCGACTACGAGCAGTACTTC
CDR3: CANSVPGDYEQYF

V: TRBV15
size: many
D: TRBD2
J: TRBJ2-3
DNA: TGTGCCACCAAAGCGGGGTACCGAGCGGGAGTGATTCTGGCGGATACGCAGTATTTT
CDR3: CATKAGYRAGVILADTQYF

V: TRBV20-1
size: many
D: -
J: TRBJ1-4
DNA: TGCAGTGCTAGAGATCAGGGTATGGGTAATGAAAAACTGTTTTTT
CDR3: CSARDQGMGNEKLFF

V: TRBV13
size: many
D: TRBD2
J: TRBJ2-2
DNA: TGTGCCAGCAGCCTGACTAGCGGCCTTACGAACACCGGGGAGCTGTTTTTT
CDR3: CASSLTSGLTNTGELFF

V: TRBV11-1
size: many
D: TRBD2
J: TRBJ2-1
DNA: TGTGCCAGCCGGCGTGGCGGGAGCTCCTACAATGAGCAGTTCTTC
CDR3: CASRRGGSSYNEQFF

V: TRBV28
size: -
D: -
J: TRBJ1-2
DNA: TGTGCCAGCAGTCCCCCCCATTATGGCAGCGGCTACACCTTC
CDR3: CASSPPHYGSGYTF

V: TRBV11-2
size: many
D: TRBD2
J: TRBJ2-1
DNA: TGTGCCAGCAGCTCCCGAACCCAGCTAGCGGACAATGAGCAGTTCTTC
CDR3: CASSSRTQLADNEQFF

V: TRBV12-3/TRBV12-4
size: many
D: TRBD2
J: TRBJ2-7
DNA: TGTGCCAGCAGCGGACTAGCGGGATCCTACGAGCAGTACTTC
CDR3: CASSGLAGSYEQYF

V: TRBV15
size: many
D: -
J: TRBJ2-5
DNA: TGTGCCACCAGCAGAGATCTTGTCTTCCAAGAGACCCAGTACTTC
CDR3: CATSRDLVFQETQYF

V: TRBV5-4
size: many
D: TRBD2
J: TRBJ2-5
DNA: TGTGCCAGCACCAAGAGCGGGAGGGGGGAGACCCAGTACTTC
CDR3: CASTKSGRGETQYF

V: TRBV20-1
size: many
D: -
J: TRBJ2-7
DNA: TGCAGTGCTAGGGGATCTGGGTACGAGCAGTACTTC
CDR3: CSARGSGYEQYF

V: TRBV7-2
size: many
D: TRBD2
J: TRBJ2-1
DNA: TGTGCCAGCAGCTTACCGACTAGCGGAGGAGCCAATGAGCAGTTCTTC
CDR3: CASSLPTSGGANEQFF

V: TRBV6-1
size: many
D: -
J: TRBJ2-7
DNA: TGTGCCAGCACCAAAAGGGGACTCTACGAGCAGTACTTC
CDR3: CASTKRGLYEQYF

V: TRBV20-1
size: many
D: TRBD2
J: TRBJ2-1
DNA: TGCAGTGCTGGGGGACTAGCGGGAGTAAGAGGTTCCTACAATGAGCAGTTCTTC
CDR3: CSAGGLAGVRGSYNEQFF

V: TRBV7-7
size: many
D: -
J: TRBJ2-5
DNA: TGTGCCAGCAGCCCTCCTAACCAAGAGACCCAGTACTTC
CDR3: CASSPPNQETQYF

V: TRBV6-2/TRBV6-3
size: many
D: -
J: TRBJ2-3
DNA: TGTGCCAGCAGTTATGGTCCCACAGATACGCAGTATTTT
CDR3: CASSYGPTDTQYF

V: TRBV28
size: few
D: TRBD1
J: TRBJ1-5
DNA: TGTGCCAGCAGTTTACACAGGGGGAGGAGCAATCAGCCCCAGCATTTT
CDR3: CASSLHRGRSNQPQHF

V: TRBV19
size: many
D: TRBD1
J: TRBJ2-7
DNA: TGTGCCAGTAGTTCCCGACAGGGGGCGTATTACTTC
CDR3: CASSSRQGAYYF

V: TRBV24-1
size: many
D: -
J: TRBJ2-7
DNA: TGTGCCACCGTGATTAGTTTTGAGGGACCTACCGAGCAGTACTTC
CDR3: CATVISFEGPTEQYF

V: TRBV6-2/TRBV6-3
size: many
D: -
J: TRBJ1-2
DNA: TGTGCCAGCAGTTCACAGCCGAGGAACTATGGCTACACCTTC
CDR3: CASSSQPRNYGYTF

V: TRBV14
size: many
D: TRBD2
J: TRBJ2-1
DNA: TGTGCCAGCAGCCAAGTTCTAGCGGGAGATGGGAAGTTCTTC
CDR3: CASSQVLAGDGKFF

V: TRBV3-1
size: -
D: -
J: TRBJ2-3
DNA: TGTGCCAGCAGGCTTACAGGAACAGATACGCAGTATTTT
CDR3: CASRLTGTDTQYF

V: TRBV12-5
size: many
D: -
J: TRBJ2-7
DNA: TGTGCTAGTGGTCCCGGACCCTCCTACGAGCAGTACTTC
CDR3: CASGPGPSYEQYF

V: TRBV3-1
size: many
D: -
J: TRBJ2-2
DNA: TGTGCCAGCAGCCAAGGGGCACCGAACACCGGGGAGCTGTTTTTT
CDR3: CASSQGAPNTGELFF

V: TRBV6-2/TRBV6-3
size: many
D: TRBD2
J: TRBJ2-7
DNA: TGTGCCAGCAGCCCCGGGAGGCTGAGCTCCTACGAGCAGTACTTC
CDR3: CASSPGRLSSYEQYF

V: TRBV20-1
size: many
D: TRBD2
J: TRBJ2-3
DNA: TGCAGTGCTAGCAGGGGGAGGCTAGCGGGAGGGCATCCAGATACGCAGTATTTT
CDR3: CSASRGRLAGGHPDTQYF

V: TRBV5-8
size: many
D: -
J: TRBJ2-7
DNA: TGTGCCAGCAGACATAAGAGGTACGAGCAGTACTTC
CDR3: CASRHKRYEQYF

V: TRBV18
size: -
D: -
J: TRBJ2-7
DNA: TGTGCCAGCTCACTATACTTGGGGGGAATCTACGAGCAGTACTTC
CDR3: CASSLYLGGIYEQYF

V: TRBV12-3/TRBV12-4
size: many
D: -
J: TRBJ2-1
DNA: TGTGCCAGCAGTTTATCGGGTTACAATGAGCAGTTCTTC
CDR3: CASSLSGYNEQFF

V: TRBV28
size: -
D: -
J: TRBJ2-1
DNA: TGTGCCAGCAGTGGCGGGAACCCCTACAATGAGCGGTTCTTC
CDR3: CASSGGNPYNERFF

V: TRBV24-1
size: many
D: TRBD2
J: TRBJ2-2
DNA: TGTGCCACCAGTGACGGACTAGCGGGACGGACCGGGGAGCTGTTTTTT
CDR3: CATSDGLAGRTGELFF

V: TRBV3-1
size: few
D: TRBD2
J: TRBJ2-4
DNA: TGTGCCAGCAGCCCTGCTAGCGGCGGAAAAAACATTCAGTACTTC
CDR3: CASSPASGGKNIQYF

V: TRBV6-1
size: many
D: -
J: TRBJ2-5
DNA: TGTGCCAGCAGTCAGACAGGGACTCAGTACTTC
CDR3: CASSQTGTQYF

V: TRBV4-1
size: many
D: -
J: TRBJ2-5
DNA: TGCGCCAGCAGCCAAGCAACAGGCCAGCAAGAGACCCAGTACTTC
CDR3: CASSQATGQQETQYF

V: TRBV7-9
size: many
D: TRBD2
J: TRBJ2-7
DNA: TGTGCCAGCAGCGACAGCGGGAGTAGCTCCTACGAGCAGTACTTC
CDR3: CASSDSGSSSYEQYF

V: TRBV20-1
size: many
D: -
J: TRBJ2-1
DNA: TGCAGTGCTAGAGATCTGACAGGAGCTGCCAATGAGCAGTTCTTC
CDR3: CSARDLTGAANEQFF

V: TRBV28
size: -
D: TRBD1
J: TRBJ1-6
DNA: TGTGCCAGCAGTTCCGCGGGACAGGGCCACAATAATTCACCCCTCCACTTT
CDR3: CASSSAGQGHNNSPLHF

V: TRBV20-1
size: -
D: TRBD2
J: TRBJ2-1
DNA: TGCGGTGCTAGAGATCCGGAGCGGGAGCCATCCCTGGCCTACAATGAGCAGTTCTTC
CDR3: CGARDPEREPSLAYNEQFF

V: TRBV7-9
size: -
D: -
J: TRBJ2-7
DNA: TGTGCCAGCAGCTTTAGGACAGGCGGGATCCACGAGCAGTACTTC
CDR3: CASSFRTGGIHEQYF